The present entry profiles one T cell receptor beta chain with its context. With 1 base clipped from V and 3 bases from J, the junction kept 1 base outside the gene matches. CDR1 is SEHNR, CDR2 FQNEAQ, per germline (reference sequence). The CDR3 has 15 amino acids. This record belongs to a study of blood T cell repertoires in COVID-19. About the study: The samples span acute and convalescent COVID-19 from the United States, Italy and Spain. PBMCs, B-cell-depleted T cells, or T cells provided the cDNA or gDNA that made up the material.

In the original workflow: Reference gene primer amplification gave nucleated cell count estimates. Sequencing used immunoSEQ multiplex PCR; TCRdb keeps in-frame clones, though not all of them. That table is the source of V, J and clone size, and D and trimming were worked out from the DNA. This repertoire shows about 47,000 clones, over 75% found once; its top ten account for 3% to 3.5%. This clonotype was sampled from a man aged 45-65 years with active COVID-19. Sequenced material: peripheral blood. V usage is TRBV7-9 and J usage is TRBJ2-5; 11 bases map to TRBD2. CDR3 nucleotides: TGTGCCAGCAGCTTAGTAGCGGGAGGGGAAGAGACCCAGTACTTC. Protein: CASSLVAGGEETQYF.